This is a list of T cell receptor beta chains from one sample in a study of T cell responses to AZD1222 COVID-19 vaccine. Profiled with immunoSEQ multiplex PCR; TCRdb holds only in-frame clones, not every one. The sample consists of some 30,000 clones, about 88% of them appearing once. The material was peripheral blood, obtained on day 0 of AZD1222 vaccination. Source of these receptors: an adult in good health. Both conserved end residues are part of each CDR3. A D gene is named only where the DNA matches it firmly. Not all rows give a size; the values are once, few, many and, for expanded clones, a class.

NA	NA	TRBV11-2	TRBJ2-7	TGTGCCAGCACTGGAGGGGTCGGGGAGCAGTACTTC	CASTGGVGEQYF
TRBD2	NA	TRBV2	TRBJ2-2	TGTGCCAGCAGGTCGCTAGCGGGACCATCCCCCGGGGAGCTGTTTTTT	CASRSLAGPSPGELFF
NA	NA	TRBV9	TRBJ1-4	TGTGCCAGCAGCGTAGGGATCTCCGATAATGAAAAACTGTTTTTT	CASSVGISDNEKLFF
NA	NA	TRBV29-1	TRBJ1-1	TGCAGCGTAAGAGACTCTGAAGCTTTCTTT	CSVRDSEAFF
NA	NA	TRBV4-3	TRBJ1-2	TGCGCCAGCAGCCAAGTGAGGGGCCTCGGCTATGGCTACACCTTC	CASSQVRGLGYGYTF
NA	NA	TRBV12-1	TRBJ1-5	TGTGCCAGCAGCTTTGTCGCAGGGGGCCAGCCCCAGCATTTT	CASSFVAGGQPQHF
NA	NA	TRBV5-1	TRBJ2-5	TGCGCCAGCAGCTTGGAGCCGGTCCAAGAGACCCAGTACTTC	CASSLEPVQETQYF
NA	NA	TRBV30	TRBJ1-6	TGTGCCTGGAGTCCAAACACCCCACCCCTCCACTTT	CAWSPNTPPLHF
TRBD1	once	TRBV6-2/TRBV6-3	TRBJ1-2	TGTGCCAGCAGCAGGGACAGGCGGGGCTACACCTTC	CASSRDRRGYTF
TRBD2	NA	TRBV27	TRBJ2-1	TGTGCCAGCAGTTTAATAGGGACTATCTCCTACAATGAGCAGTTCTTC	CASSLIGTISYNEQFF
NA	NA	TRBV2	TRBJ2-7	TGTGCCAGCAGTGAAAGTTCGGCAGGGTGGCCCTACGAGCAGTACTTC	CASSESSAGWPYEQYF
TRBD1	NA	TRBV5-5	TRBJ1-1	TGTGCCAGCAGCCCATGGACAGGGGAGGACACTGAAGCTTTCTTT	CASSPWTGEDTEAFF
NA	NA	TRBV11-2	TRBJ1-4	TGTGCCAGCAGCTTAGACAGTAATGAAAAACTGTTTTTT	CASSLDSNEKLFF
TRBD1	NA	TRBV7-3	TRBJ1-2	TGTGCCAGCAGCCAGGGACAGGGGAACTATGGCTACACCTTC	CASSQGQGNYGYTF
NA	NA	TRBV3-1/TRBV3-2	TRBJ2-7	TGTGCCAGCAGCCAGAATCCTGGTACCTACGAGCAGTACTTC	CASSQNPGTYEQYF
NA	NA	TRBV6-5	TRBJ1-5	TGTGCCAGCAGTTCGGGGTCGAGGGGGAGTCAGCCCCAGCATTTT	CASSSGSRGSQPQHF
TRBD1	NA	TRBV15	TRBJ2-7	TGTGCCACCAGCAGCGCCGGGACAGGGAACTACGAGCAGTACTTC	CATSSAGTGNYEQYF
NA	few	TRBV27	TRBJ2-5	TGTGCCAGCAGTTTGGGTCAGAGGAGGCAAGAGACCCAGTACTTC	CASSLGQRRQETQYF
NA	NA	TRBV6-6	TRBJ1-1	TGTGCCAGCAGTTTCCAGGCGAACACTGAAGCTTTCTTT	CASSFQANTEAFF
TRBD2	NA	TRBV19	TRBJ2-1	TGTGCCAGTAGTATCCTAGAACTAGCGGGGGGGCCGCAGTTCTTC	CASSILELAGGPQFF
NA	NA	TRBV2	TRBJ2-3	TGTGCCAGCAGTTTAGGCGGGGCGACCACAGATACGCAGTATTTT	CASSLGGATTDTQYF
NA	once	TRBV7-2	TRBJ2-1	TGTGCCAGCAGCTTATTCTCCTCGCCGGGTAATGAGCAGTTCTTC	CASSLFSSPGNEQFF
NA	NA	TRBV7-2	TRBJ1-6	TGTGCCAGCAGCTTCCAGCGCCTGGCTAATTCACCCCTCCACTTT	CASSFQRLANSPLHF
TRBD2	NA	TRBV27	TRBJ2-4	TGTGCCAGCAGCCCCGAATTCGGGGGGTGGGGAAACATTCAGTACTTC	CASSPEFGGWGNIQYF
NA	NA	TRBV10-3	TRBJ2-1	TGTGCCATCAGTGAGGCGGGGGCCGGTGAGCAGTTCTTC	CAISEAGAGEQFF
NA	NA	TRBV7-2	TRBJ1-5	TGTGCCAGCAGCTTAGCAGGGGGGTATGATCAGCCCCAGCATTTT	CASSLAGGYDQPQHF
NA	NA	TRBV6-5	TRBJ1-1	TGTGCCAGCAGTTACGGAAGGTATGCTTTCTTT	CASSYGRYAFF
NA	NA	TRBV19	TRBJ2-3	TGTGCCAGTAGCGCCTTTAGGGGAGGTAGCACAGATACGCAGTATTTT	CASSAFRGGSTDTQYF
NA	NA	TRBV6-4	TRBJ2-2	TGTGCCAGCAGTGGGACTAACACCGGGGAGCTGTTTTTT	CASSGTNTGELFF
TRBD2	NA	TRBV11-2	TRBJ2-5	TGTGCCAGCAGCTTCTCCGGGACTAGCCCGGTGGAGACCCAGTACTTC	CASSFSGTSPVETQYF
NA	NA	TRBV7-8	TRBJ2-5	TGTGCCAGCAGCTTAGATCTAGGGTTGGAGACCCAGTACTTC	CASSLDLGLETQYF
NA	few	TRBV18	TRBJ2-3	TGTGCCAGCTCCCCCGGGAAGGGGGAAGATACGCAGTATTTT	CASSPGKGEDTQYF
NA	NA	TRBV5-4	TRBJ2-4	TGTGCCAGCAGTTCGTACAGCAATGACATTCAGTACTTC	CASSSYSNDIQYF
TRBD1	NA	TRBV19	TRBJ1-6	TGTGCCAGTAGTAAAGGGACAGGAGGAACGGGGAATTCACCCCTCCACTTT	CASSKGTGGTGNSPLHF
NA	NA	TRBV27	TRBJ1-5	TGTGCCAGCAGTTTATCGGGCCCCCCCCGGAAGCCCCAGCATTTT	CASSLSGPPRKPQHF
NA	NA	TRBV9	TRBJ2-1	TGTGCCAGCAGCGTTATTCCGAGTGGGAGCTCCTACAATGAGCAGTTCTTC	CASSVIPSGSSYNEQFF
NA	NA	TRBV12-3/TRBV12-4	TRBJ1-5	TGTGCCAGCAGTCTCAGGGAAGATCAGCCCCAGCATTTT	CASSLREDQPQHF
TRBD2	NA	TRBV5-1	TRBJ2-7	TGCGCCAGCAGCCCGGGACTAGCTACCTACGAGCAGTACTTC	CASSPGLATYEQYF
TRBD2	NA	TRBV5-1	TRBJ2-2	TGCGCCAGCAGACCTTTTCAGTCGGGACTAGCGAGTACCGGGGAGCTGTTTTTT	CASRPFQSGLASTGELFF
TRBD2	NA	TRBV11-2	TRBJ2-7	TGTGCCAGCAGCTTATATATTACTAGCGGGAGGTACTCCTACGAGCAGTACTTC	CASSLYITSGRYSYEQYF
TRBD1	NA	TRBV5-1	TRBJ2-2	TGCGCCAGCAGCTCACAGGGGAAGGGCACCGGGGAGCTGTTTTTT	CASSSQGKGTGELFF
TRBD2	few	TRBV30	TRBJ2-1	TGTGCCTGGAACCATATAGCGGGGCAGACCTACAATGAGCAGTTCTTC	CAWNHIAGQTYNEQFF
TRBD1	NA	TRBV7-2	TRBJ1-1	TGTGCCAGCAGAACGGACAGGGGGCGGACTGAAGCTTTCTTT	CASRTDRGRTEAFF
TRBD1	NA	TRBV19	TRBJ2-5	TGTGCCAGTAGTACGACAGGGGTCGCATACCAAGAGACCCAGTACTTC	CASSTTGVAYQETQYF
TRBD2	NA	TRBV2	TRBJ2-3	TGTGCCAGCAGGGGGGGACTAGCGGGAGATACGCAGTATTTT	CASRGGLAGDTQYF
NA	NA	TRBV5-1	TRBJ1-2	TGCGCCAGCAGCTTGGAAAAACCTAACTATGGCTACACCTTC	CASSLEKPNYGYTF
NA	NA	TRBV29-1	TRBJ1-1	TGCAGCGGTAGGGGGGACACTGAAGCTTTCTTT	CSGRGDTEAFF
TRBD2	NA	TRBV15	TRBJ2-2	TGTGCCACCAGCAGAGTGCGGCGGGGGGGCCCCGGGGAGCTGTTTTTT	CATSRVRRGGPGELFF
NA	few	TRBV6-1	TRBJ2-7	TGTGCCAGCAGTGAAGCCCGGGCCCCCGCCTACGAGCAGTACTTC	CASSEARAPAYEQYF
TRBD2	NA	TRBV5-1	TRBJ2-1	TGCGCCAGCAGCTTGGGGTCGACTAGCGGGGAGAATGAGCAGTTCTTC	CASSLGSTSGENEQFF
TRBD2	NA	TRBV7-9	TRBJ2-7	TGTGCCAGCAGCTTAGGACTAGCCTCCGAGCAGTACTTC	CASSLGLASEQYF
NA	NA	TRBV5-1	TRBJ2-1	TGCGCCAGCAGCTCCGCGGGCTACAATGAGCAGTTCTTC	CASSSAGYNEQFF
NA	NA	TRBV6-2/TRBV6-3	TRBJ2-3	TGTGCCAGCAGTTACGGCGCGGGGGCTAGCACAGATACGCAGTATTTT	CASSYGAGASTDTQYF
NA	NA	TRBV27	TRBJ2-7	TGTGCCAGCACAGGTAGAGGGGGGGAGCAGTACTTC	CASTGRGGEQYF
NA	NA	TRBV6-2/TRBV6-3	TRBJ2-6	TGTGCCAGCAGTTACATCGGGGCCAACGTCCTGACTTTC	CASSYIGANVLTF
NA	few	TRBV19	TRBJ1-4	TGTGCCAGTAGTCCGGACGGGCGGACTAATGAAAAACTGTTTTTT	CASSPDGRTNEKLFF
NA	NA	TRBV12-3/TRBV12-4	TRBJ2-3	TGTGCCAGCAGTCTCCTTCTAACAGATACGCAGTATTTT	CASSLLLTDTQYF
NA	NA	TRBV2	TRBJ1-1	TGTGCCAGCAGGGGCTTAGAGGTCAGCCCCCGGATAAACACTGAAGCTTTCTTT	CASRGLEVSPRINTEAFF
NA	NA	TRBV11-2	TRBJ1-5	TGTGCCAGCAGCCCTTTGGGTCCCGGACAGCCCCAGCATTTT	CASSPLGPGQPQHF
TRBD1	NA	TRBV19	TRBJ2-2	TGTGCCAGTAGTGTCCTACCGGGACAGAGAGTCCGGCGGCTGTTTTTT	CASSVLPGQRVRRLFF